This T cell receptor beta chain appears in the sequencing data of a study of T-cell reconstitution after alpha-beta-depleted transplantation in children. TCRbeta library construction was performed incorporating unique molecular identifiers. TCRdb reprocessed the PCR reads via MiXCR and lists one record per CDR3 protein. The table shows about 300,000 distinct CDR3 sequences, with about 7.3% occurring only once. Points on this clonotype: Its antigen is currently unknown.

Trimming shortened V by 2 bases and J by 7 bases, and 11 bases separated the two germline ends. This CDR3 is built from 13 residues. The germline CDR1 and CDR2 sequences are LGHDT and YNNKEL (reference sequence). Findings of the study overall: Among T cells one year after transplant, newly produced cells accounted for most counts and diversity. Several hundred graft clones that had expanded were reportedly the source of alpha-beta T cells about two months after transplant.

The gene calls are TRBV3-1 and TRBJ1-2; the D gene is possibly TRBD1 (6 bases). This TCR was sampled from a female patient younger than 10 who had a stem cell transplant for Fanconi anemia, so the T cells may come from the graft donor. This specimen was peripheral blood, taken 360 days after TCRalphabeta/CD19-depleted stem cell transplant. As DNA, the CDR3 is TGTGCCAGCAGCCAATCGGCAGGGGCTGGCTACACCTTC. This encodes CASSQSAGAGYTF.